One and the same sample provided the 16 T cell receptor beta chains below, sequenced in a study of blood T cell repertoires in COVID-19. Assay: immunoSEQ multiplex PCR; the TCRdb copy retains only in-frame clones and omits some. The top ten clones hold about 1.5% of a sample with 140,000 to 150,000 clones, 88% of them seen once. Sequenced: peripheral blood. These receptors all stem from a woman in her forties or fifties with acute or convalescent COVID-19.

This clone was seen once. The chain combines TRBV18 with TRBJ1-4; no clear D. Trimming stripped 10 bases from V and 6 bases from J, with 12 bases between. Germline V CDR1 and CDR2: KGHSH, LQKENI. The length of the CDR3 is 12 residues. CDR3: CATRERDEKLFF. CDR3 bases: TGTGCCACCCGGGAGAGAGATGAAAAACTGTTTTTT.

In nucleotides, the CDR3 is TGTGCCAGCAGTTTATCTACAGGGTATCCTCTCTACGAGCAGTACTTC. This gives the protein CASSLSTGYPLYEQYF. The V and J genes are TRBV27 and TRBJ2-7; tentative D call: TRBD1 (6 bases). This CDR3 spans 16 amino acids. In germline, CDR1 is MNHEY, CDR2 SMNVEV (reference sequence). The V and J ends lost 0 bases and 3 bases respectively, with 15 bases between them.

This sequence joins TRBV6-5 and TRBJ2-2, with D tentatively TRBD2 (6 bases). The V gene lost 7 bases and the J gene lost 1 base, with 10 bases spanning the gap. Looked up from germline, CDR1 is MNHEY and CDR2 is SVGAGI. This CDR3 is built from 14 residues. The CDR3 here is CASMGGGNTGELFF. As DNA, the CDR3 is TGTGCCAGCATGGGGGGTGGGAACACCGGGGAGCTGTTTTTT.

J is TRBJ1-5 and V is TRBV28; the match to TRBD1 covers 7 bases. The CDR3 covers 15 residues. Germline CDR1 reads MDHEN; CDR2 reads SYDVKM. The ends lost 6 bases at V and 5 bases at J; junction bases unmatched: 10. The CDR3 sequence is CASSRFQGGDQPQHF. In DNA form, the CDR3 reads TGTGCCAGCAGCCGATTCCAGGGGGGTGATCAGCCCCAGCATTTT.

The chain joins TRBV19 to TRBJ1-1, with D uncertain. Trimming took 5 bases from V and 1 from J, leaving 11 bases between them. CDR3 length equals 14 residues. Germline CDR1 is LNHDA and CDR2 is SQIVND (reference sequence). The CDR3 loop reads CASSSRRGNTEAFF. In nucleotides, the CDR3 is TGTGCCAGTAGTTCTAGGAGAGGGAACACTGAAGCTTTCTTT.

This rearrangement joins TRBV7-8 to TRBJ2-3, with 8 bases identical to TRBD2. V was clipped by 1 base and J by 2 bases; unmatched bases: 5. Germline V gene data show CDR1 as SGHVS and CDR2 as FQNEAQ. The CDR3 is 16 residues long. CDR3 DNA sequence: TGTGCCAGCAGCTTAGGCCTAGCGGGTAACACAGATACGCAGTATTTT. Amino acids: CASSLGLAGNTDTQYF.

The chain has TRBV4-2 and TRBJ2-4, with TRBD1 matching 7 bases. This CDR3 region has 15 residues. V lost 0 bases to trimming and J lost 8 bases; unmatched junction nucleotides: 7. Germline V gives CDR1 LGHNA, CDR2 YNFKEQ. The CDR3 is CASSQDRTGGDIQYF. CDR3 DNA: TGTGCCAGCAGCCAAGATAGGACAGGAGGAGACATTCAGTACTTC.

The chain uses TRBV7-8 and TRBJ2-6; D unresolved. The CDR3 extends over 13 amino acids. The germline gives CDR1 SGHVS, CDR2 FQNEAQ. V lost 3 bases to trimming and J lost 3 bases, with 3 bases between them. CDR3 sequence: CASSLRGANVLTF. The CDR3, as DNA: TGTGCCAGCAGCTTGCGTGGGGCCAACGTCCTGACTTTC.

CDR3 region: CASSLVRGPGGGYTF. The CDR3 DNA sequence: TGTGCCAGCAGCTTAGTTAGAGGCCCCGGGGGTGGCTACACCTTC. The J gene is TRBJ1-2, the V gene TRBV7-9; D might be TRBD1 (5 bases). Germline V gene sequence: CDR1 SEHNR, CDR2 FQNEAQ (reference sequence). The CDR3 runs 15 residues. The V end was cut by 1 base, the J end by 7 bases, with 16 bases between.

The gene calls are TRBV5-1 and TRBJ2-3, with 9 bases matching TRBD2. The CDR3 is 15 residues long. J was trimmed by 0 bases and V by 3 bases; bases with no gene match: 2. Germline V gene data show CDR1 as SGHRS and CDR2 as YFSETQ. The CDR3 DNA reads TGCGCCAGCAGCTCCGGGACTAGCAGCACAGATACGCAGTATTTT. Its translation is CASSSGTSSTDTQYF.

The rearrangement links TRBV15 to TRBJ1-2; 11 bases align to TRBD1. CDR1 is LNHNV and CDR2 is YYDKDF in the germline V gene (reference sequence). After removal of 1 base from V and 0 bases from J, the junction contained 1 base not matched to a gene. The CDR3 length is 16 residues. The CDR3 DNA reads TGTGCCACCAGCAGAGGGGGACAGGGGGCTAACTATGGCTACACCTTC. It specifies CATSRGGQGANYGYTF.

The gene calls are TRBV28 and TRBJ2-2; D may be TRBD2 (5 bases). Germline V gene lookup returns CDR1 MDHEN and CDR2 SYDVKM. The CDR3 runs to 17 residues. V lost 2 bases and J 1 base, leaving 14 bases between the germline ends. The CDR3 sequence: CASSLGDYPLNTGELFF. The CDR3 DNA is TGTGCCAGCAGTTTAGGAGACTACCCCCTGAACACCGGGGAGCTGTTTTTT.

This CDR3 is CASSYPEQGRGYGYTF. The CDR3 nucleotides are TGTGCCAGCAGTTACCCGGAGCAGGGGCGAGGCTATGGCTACACCTTC. J is TRBJ1-2 and V is TRBV6-6, with a possible D match to TRBD1 (6 bases). CDR3 length equals 16 residues. Trimming pared 2 bases from V and 4 bases from J, leaving 17 bases between. Germline V gives CDR1 MNHNY, CDR2 SVGAGI (reference sequence).

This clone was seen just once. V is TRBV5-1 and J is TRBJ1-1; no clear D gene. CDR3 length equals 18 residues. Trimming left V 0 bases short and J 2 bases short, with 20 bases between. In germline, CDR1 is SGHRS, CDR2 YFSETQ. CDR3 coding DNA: TGCGCCAGCAGCTTGGATACAGTCTACTTGGATGTAAACACTGAAGCTTTCTTT. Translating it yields CASSLDTVYLDVNTEAFF.

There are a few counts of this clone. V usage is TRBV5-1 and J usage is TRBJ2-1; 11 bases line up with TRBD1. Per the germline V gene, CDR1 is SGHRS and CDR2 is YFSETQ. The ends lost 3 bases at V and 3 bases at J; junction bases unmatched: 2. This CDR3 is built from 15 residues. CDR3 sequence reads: CASSWGQGDYNEQFF. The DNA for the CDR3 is TGCGCCAGCAGCTGGGGACAGGGGGACTACAATGAGCAGTTCTTC.

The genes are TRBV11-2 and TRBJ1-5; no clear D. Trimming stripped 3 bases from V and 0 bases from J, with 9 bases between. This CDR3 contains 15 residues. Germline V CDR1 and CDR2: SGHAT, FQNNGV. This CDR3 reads CASSFGEYSNQPQHF. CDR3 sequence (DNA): TGTGCCAGCAGCTTCGGGGAATATAGCAATCAGCCCCAGCATTTT.